This T cell receptor (beta chain) was retrieved from a study of shared clonotypes between healthy human individuals. Overall study results and limits: Generally, naive subsets (rather than memory subsets) showed larger estimated richness.

Generated by immunoSEQ multiplex PCR, the TCRdb table keeps only in-frame clones and is missing some. The profile shows fewer than 3 million clones, 80% to 95% of them singletons. Germline V lookup: CDR1 GTSNPN, CDR2 SVGIG (reference sequence). Trimming shortened V by 3 bases and J by 8 bases, and 14 bases separated the two germline ends. The CDR3 has 12 residues. CD4+ cells were split into CD45RA+ naive and CD45RA-negative memory subsets. In regard to this clone: Its antigen remains unidentified.

The TCR sequence derives from a man aged 18 to 30 in good health. Some clones in this sample may be carry-over from other donors' samples. The sample taken for sequencing was naive CD4+ T cells from PBMCs. Regarding subset: CD45RA+ positively selected. V and J are TRBV30 and TRBJ2-7, with D perhaps matching TRBD2 (6 bases). The CDR3 spells CAWSLLGGKQYF. CDR3 coding DNA: TGTGCCTGGAGCCTCCTGGGGGGAAAGCAGTACTTC.